This T cell receptor (beta chain) was captured by sequencing in a study of blood T cell repertoires in COVID-19. Sequencing used immunoSEQ multiplex PCR; TCRdb keeps in-frame clones, though not all of them. The sample has about 270,000 clones; about nine tenths are singletons. Trimming left V 3 bases short and J 8 bases short, with 8 bases between. This CDR3 has 12 residues. Notes on this clone: Other DNA sequences in the sample encode the same CDR3.

The rearrangement joins TRBV12-3 or TRBV12-4 to TRBJ2-1, with TRBD2 as a possible D gene (5 bases). Sequenced sample: PBMCs or T cells enriched from blood (not recorded which). The receptor comes from a woman aged 18-35 years who had recovered from COVID-19. CDR3 nucleotide sequence: TGTGCCAGCAGTTTGGCGAGGGATGAGCAGTTCTTC. Translated, it gives CASSLARDEQFF.